One sample yielded the 15 T cell receptor beta chains listed below, sequenced in a study of early T cells in non-severe SARS-CoV-2 infection. TCRdb passed the 5' RACE reads through MiXCR, listing each CDR3 protein once. The sample shows roughly 29,000 distinct CDR3 sequences, 4.5% to 5% of them seen only once. Source material: whole blood. The source of these receptors is an adult who was a healthcare worker with PCR-confirmed SARS-CoV-2 infection or an uninfected control (not recorded which).

In this sample, this clonotype turned up a few times. This sequence joins TRBV19 and TRBJ1-4; TRBD1 aligns across 10 bases. The V and J ends lost 1 base and 0 bases, in that order; junction bases with no gene match: 8. CDR3 size: 19 residues. CDR1 and CDR2 from the germline V gene are LNHDA and SQIVND (reference sequence). CDR3 in amino acids: CASSIAPPGQGSTNEKLFF. CDR3 DNA sequence: TGTGCCAGTAGTATAGCCCCCCCGGGACAGGGGTCAACTAATGAAAAACTGTTTTTT.

This clonotype appeared many times. V gene TRBV20-1 combines with J gene TRBJ2-2, with a tentative D call TRBD1 (6 bases). There are 16 residues in the CDR3. Trimming removed 0 bases from V and 5 bases from J, with 16 bases in between. Germline assignment: CDR1 DFQATT and CDR2 SNEGSKA (reference sequence). The CDR3 spells CSARDFVTGSTGELFF. CDR3 DNA sequence: TGCAGTGCTAGAGATTTCGTGACAGGAAGTACCGGGGAGCTGTTTTTT.

Ten or more counts support this clonotype. The chain has TRBV7-9 and TRBJ2-2; tentatively, D is TRBD1 or TRBD2 (6 bases each). The V end lost 6 bases, the J end lost 5 bases, and 16 bases lay between the germline ends. There are 15 residues in the CDR3. The germline V gene has CDR1 SEHNR and CDR2 FQNEAQ (reference sequence). CDR3 amino acids: CASSPGQGRTGELFF. CDR3 DNA sequence: TGTGCCAGCAGTCCAGGCCAGGGGAGGACCGGGGAGCTGTTTTTT.

V gene TRBV20-1 combines with J gene TRBJ2-3; 11 nucleotides line up with TRBD2. This CDR3 contains 17 residues. Germline CDR1 DFQATT, CDR2 SNEGSKA (reference sequence). Germline trimming cut 1 base from V and 1 base from J; bases unmatched to any gene: 7. The CDR3 reads CSARVLSGRGGTDTQYF. In DNA form, the CDR3 reads TGCAGTGCTAGAGTTCTTAGCGGGAGGGGGGGCACAGATACGCAGTATTTT.

This clonotype has just a few counts. The rearrangement uses TRBV5-1 and TRBJ2-1, with 14 bases lining up with TRBD2. The junction had 6 bases not matched to a gene; V was cut back by 4 bases and J by 6 bases. The CDR3 extends over 16 amino acids. In germline, CDR1 is SGHRS, CDR2 YFSETQ. This CDR3 reads CASSPGLAGEVNEQFF. DNA of the CDR3: TGCGCCAGCAGCCCGGGACTAGCGGGAGAGGTCAATGAGCAGTTCTTC.

The CDR3 here is CAITSSSYEQYF. The DNA for the CDR3 is TGTGCCATTACTAGCTCCTCCTACGAGCAGTACTTC. V usage is TRBV19 and J usage is TRBJ2-7, with D perhaps TRBD2 (6 bases). From germline, CDR1 is LNHDA and CDR2 SQIVND (reference sequence). The V end lost 10 bases, the J end lost 0 bases, and 10 bases lay between the germline ends. The CDR3 consists of 12 residues.

This clonotype was detected many times. The rearrangement uses TRBV12-3 or TRBV12-4 and TRBJ2-1; D is unclear. Trimming removed 3 bases from V and 9 bases from J, with 6 bases in between. The CDR3 runs to 11 residues. CDR3 sequence reads: CASSLWGEQFF. The CDR3 nucleotides read TGTGCCAGCAGTTTGTGGGGTGAGCAGTTCTTC.

This clonotype was recorded many times. The chain couples TRBV15 to TRBJ2-1; 9 bases are shared with TRBD2. In germline, CDR1 is LNHNV, CDR2 YYDKDF (reference sequence). V lost 5 bases, J lost 4 bases, and 9 bases stayed unmatched. The CDR3 is made up of 16 amino acids. CDR3: CATSSRRRGGYNEQFF. Here the CDR3 DNA reads TGTGCCACCAGCTCCCGGAGGCGGGGGGGTTACAATGAGCAGTTCTTC.

This clonotype has ten or more counts. One junction end does not reproduce the germline sequence, and a read error may be involved. The chain links TRBV11-1 to TRBJ2-6; possible D gene TRBD1, 6 bases. Germline CDR1 reads SGHAT; CDR2 reads FQDESV (reference sequence). This CDR3 region has 17 residues. The CDR3 here is CASSLAPTGLGANVLTF. CDR3 nucleotide sequence: TGTGCCAGCAGCCTAGCCCCTACAGGGCTCGGGGCCAACGTCCTGACTTTC.

This clonotype was observed at least ten times. The chain is built from TRBV4-3 and TRBJ2-5; weak D call: TRBD2 (5 bases). The CDR3 length is 13 residues. Deletions cut 0 bases from V and 7 bases from J, with 9 bases between. Germline V gene data show CDR1 as LGHNA and CDR2 as YSLEER. CDR3 nucleotides: TGCGCCAGCAGCCAAGAAGTAGCGATGACCCAGTACTTC. Translating gives CASSQEVAMTQYF.

The rearrangement links TRBV3-1 to TRBJ2-1; 10 nucleotides align to TRBD2. CDR1 is LGHDT and CDR2 is YNNKEL in the germline V gene (reference sequence). The CDR3 runs 16 residues. J gave up 3 bases and V 1 base, and 3 bases lay outside the gene matches. This chain's CDR3 is CASSQGRLAGYNEQFF. The CDR3 region has the DNA TGTGCCAGCAGCCAAGGGAGACTAGCGGGCTACAATGAGCAGTTCTTC.

This clonotype was detected many times. The CDR3 region is CASSRGGNEQFF. CDR3 DNA: TGTGCCAGCAGTAGGGGAGGCAATGAGCAGTTCTTC. This chain links TRBV6-7 with TRBJ2-1; tentative D call: TRBD2 (6 bases). TRBV6-7 is an ORF; its function is uncertain. The CDR3 contains 12 residues. Between the trimmed V and J ends, which lost 5 bases and 6 bases, there was a span of 8 bases.

The gene calls are TRBV10-3 and TRBJ1-1, with D possibly matching TRBD1 (6 bases). Germline-derived CDR1 and CDR2 are ENHRY and SYGVKD. V lost 5 bases and J 11 bases, leaving 12 bases between the germline ends. The CDR3 is 11 residues long. The CDR3 DNA reads TGTGCCATCAGTAGGGGGAATCGCGCTTTCTTT. Protein: CAISRGNRAFF.

This clonotype was recorded many times. The chain links TRBV30 to TRBJ1-4, with D perhaps TRBD1 (6 bases). CDR1 is GTSNPN and CDR2 is SVGIG in the germline V gene (reference sequence). The CDR3 spans 13 residues. Trimming left V 4 bases short and J 8 bases short, with 14 bases between. The DNA of the CDR3 is TGTGCCTGGACAGGCAGGGGTGGGGAAAAACTGTTTTTT. Protein sequence: CAWTGRGGEKLFF.

The rearrangement joins TRBV20-1 to TRBJ2-5; a possible D gene is TRBD2 (5 bases). Germline assignment: CDR1 DFQATT and CDR2 SNEGSKA (reference sequence). The V and J ends lost 2 bases and 5 bases respectively, with 12 bases between them. The CDR3 sequence is 13 residues long. In DNA form, the CDR3 reads TGCAGTGCTAGACCGGGAACTTCGGAGACCCAGTACTTC. Protein product: CSARPGTSETQYF.